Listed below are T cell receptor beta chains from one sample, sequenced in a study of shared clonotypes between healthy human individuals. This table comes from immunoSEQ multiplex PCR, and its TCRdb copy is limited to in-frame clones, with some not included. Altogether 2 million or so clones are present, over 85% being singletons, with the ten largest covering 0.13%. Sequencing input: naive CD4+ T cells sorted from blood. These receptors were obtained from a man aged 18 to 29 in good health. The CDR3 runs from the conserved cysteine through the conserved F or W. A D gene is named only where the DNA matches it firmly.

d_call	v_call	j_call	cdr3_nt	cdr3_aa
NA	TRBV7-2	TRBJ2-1	TGTGCCAGCAGCTTAGAGGCGGGATTAGCCTACAATGAGCAGTTCTTC	CASSLEAGLAYNEQFF
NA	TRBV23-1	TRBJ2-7	TGCGCCAGCAGTCAACAGCGGTACTTC	CASSQQRYF
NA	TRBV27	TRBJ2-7	TGTGCCAGCAGTTCAAGGGGTCCCGGGGGGCGAACCTACGAGCAGTACTTC	CASSSRGPGGRTYEQYF
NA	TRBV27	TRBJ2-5	TGTGCCAGCAGTTTTTCCTATCAAGAGACCCAGTACTTC	CASSFSYQETQYF
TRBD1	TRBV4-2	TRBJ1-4	TGTGCCAGCAGCCAAGCTACTAAGCGGGACAGGGACAACGAAAAACTGTTTTTT	CASSQATKRDRDNEKLFF
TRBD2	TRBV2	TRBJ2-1	TGTGCCAGCGCCCGGGCGGGGGGGCCAATAGATGAGCAGTTCTTC	CASARAGGPIDEQFF
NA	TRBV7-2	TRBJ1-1	TGTGCCAGCAGCTTAGGTCCAGGTGGGGGGACTGAAGCTTTCTTT	CASSLGPGGGTEAFF
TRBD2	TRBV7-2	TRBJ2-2	TGTGCCAGCAGCTTACTAGCGGGAGCGAACACCGGGGAGCTGTTTTTT	CASSLLAGANTGELFF
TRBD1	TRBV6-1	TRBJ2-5	TGTGCCAGCAGTGGGGAACAGGGGGAGACCCAGTACTTC	CASSGEQGETQYF
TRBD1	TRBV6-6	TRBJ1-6	TGTGCCAGCAGTCCGGGACAGAGGAATTCACCCCTCCACTTT	CASSPGQRNSPLHF